This T cell receptor (beta chain) derives from a study of blood T cell repertoires in COVID-19. Data came from immunoSEQ multiplex PCR; TCRdb stores just in-frame clones and leaves some out. The sample records roughly 250,000 clones, approximately 85% being singletons. The CDR3 contains 13 residues. V shed 3 bases and J shed 7 bases, with 12 bases lying between them. Germline values: CDR1 LNHDA, CDR2 SQIVND (reference sequence). The clonotype originates from a woman aged 25 to 39 who had recovered from COVID-19. Sequencing was done on a sample of PBMCs or T cells enriched from blood (not recorded which). V usage is TRBV19 and J usage is TRBJ1-2; D is perhaps TRBD1 (6 bases). The CDR3 sequence is CASSMREGGGYTF. The CDR3 DNA follows: TGTGCCAGTAGTATGCGCGAAGGGGGTGGCTACACCTTC.